The rows below give T cell receptor beta chains drawn from one sample of a study of blood T cell repertoires in COVID-19. The table came from immunoSEQ multiplex PCR; TCRdb's copy has only in-frame clones and leaves some out. The sample shows under 150,000 clones, around 87% of them seen only once. Sequenced input: peripheral blood. These receptor sequences come from a man aged 50-60 years with active COVID-19. The CDR3 runs from the conserved cysteine through the conserved F or W. Each record gives: J gene, D gene, clone size, V gene, CDR3 DNA, CDR3 protein. The D gene is left open where the match is weak. Clone size, where shown, is once, few, many, or a class for clones that have expanded.

>TRBJ2-5|TRBD1|once|TRBV2
TGTGCCAGCGCCAGGGGGGAGACCCAGTACTTC
CASARGETQYF
>TRBJ1-6|TRBD1|.|TRBV29-1
TGCAGCGTTAAGGTTGGGACAGAGTATAATTCACCCCTCCACTTT
CSVKVGTEYNSPLHF
>TRBJ2-3|TRBD2|.|TRBV5-4
TGTGCCAGCAGCTTGTTCCTAGCGGGGGGTGGAGATACGCAGTATTTT
CASSLFLAGGGDTQYF
>TRBJ1-1|.|few|TRBV24-1
TGTGCCACCAGTGATTCGCAGGACAGAACTACTTTCTTT
CATSDSQDRTTFF
>TRBJ1-3|.|.|TRBV27
TGTGCCAGCTCCTTGAATGGGGGGACGCGAAACACCATATATTTT
CASSLNGGTRNTIYF
>TRBJ1-2|.|once|TRBV5-1
TGCGCCAGCAGCTCTTATACAGGGCCTGGGTATGGCTACACCTTC
CASSSYTGPGYGYTF
>TRBJ1-5|TRBD1|.|TRBV12-5
TGTGCTAGTGGTGACACCGACAGGGGGGTGCATCAGCCCCAGCATTTT
CASGDTDRGVHQPQHF
>TRBJ2-3|.|.|TRBV13
TGTGCCAGCAGCTTAAGAGAAGCAGATACGCAGTATTTT
CASSLREADTQYF
>TRBJ2-2|TRBD1|once|TRBV12-5
TGTGCTAGTGGTTTGCGGACAGGGGTCACCGGGGAGCTGTTTTTT
CASGLRTGVTGELFF
>TRBJ2-6|TRBD1|.|TRBV5-6
TGTGCCAGCAGGCCCGACAGGGACCCTACCTCTGGGGCCAACGTCCTGACTTTC
CASRPDRDPTSGANVLTF
>TRBJ1-1|TRBD1|.|TRBV5-1
TGCGCCAGCAGCGGGACAGGGGCGAACACTGAAGCTTTCTTT
CASSGTGANTEAFF
>TRBJ1-1|.|.|TRBV12-1
TGTGCCAGCAGCTTTCTTGGGGCGGTGAGGACTGAAGCTTTCTTT
CASSFLGAVRTEAFF
>TRBJ2-2|TRBD2|once|TRBV11-3
TGTGCCAGCAGCTTAGCTAGCGGGGGCACCGGGGAGCTGTTTTTT
CASSLASGGTGELFF
>TRBJ1-5|.|.|TRBV6-5
TGTGCCAGCAGTAGGAGCTTAGGCAATCAGCCCCAGCATTTT
CASSRSLGNQPQHF
>TRBJ2-2|TRBD1|.|TRBV3-1/TRBV3-2
TGTGCCAGCAGCCACCAAAGGACAGGGAACACCGGGGAGCTGTTTTTT
CASSHQRTGNTGELFF
>TRBJ2-1|.|.|TRBV7-8
TGTGCCAGCAGCTTAGTTGCAGGGTCCTATGAGCAGTTCTTC
CASSLVAGSYEQFF
>TRBJ2-2|.|.|TRBV15
TGTGCCACCAGCAGAGGACAGGGAGGCACCGGGGAGCTGTTTTTT
CATSRGQGGTGELFF
>TRBJ2-2|TRBD1|.|TRBV7-7
TGTGCCAGCAGTGCTGTGTTGGGACAGGGAGACACCGGGGAGCTGTTTTTT
CASSAVLGQGDTGELFF
>TRBJ2-1|.|.|TRBV29-1
TGCAGCGTTGAGGACACCAACAATGAGCAGTTCTTC
CSVEDTNNEQFF
>TRBJ1-1|TRBD1|once|TRBV7-2
TGTGCCAGCATCCGGACAGGGGTTCGGACTGAAGCTTTCTTT
CASIRTGVRTEAFF
>TRBJ2-6|.|.|TRBV5-1
TGCGCCAGCAGTCCTTCTGGGGCCAACGTCCTGACTTTC
CASSPSGANVLTF
>TRBJ2-1|TRBD2|.|TRBV7-2
TGTGCCAGCAGCTTAGGCGGGGGGATGTCCTACAATGAGCAGTTCTTC
CASSLGGGMSYNEQFF
>TRBJ2-5|TRBD1|.|TRBV5-6
TGTGCCAGCAGCTTGGGGACAGGGGGTTTGGAGACCCAGTACTTC
CASSLGTGGLETQYF
>TRBJ1-6|.|.|TRBV7-9
TGTGCCAGCAGCTTAGGGCGGTCTTCTGATTCACCCCTCCACTTT
CASSLGRSSDSPLHF
>TRBJ2-7|TRBD1|.|TRBV6-5
TGTGCCAGCAGCCGACAGGGTAGCGAGCAGTACTTC
CASSRQGSEQYF
>TRBJ2-3|.|.|TRBV5-1
TGCGCCAGCAGCTTGGCCCGCCAGGAGGTCACAGATACGCAGTATTTT
CASSLARQEVTDTQYF
>TRBJ1-2|TRBD1|.|TRBV9
TGTGCCAGCAGCGTAGAGGGGCAGGGGACAGGAGGCTACACCTTC
CASSVEGQGTGGYTF
>TRBJ2-7|TRBD2|once|TRBV4-3
TGCGCCAGCAGCCAAGATACTAGCGGGGGGTACGAGCAGTACTTC
CASSQDTSGGYEQYF
>TRBJ2-5|.|once|TRBV18
TGTGCCAGCTCACCTGGACAGCAAGAGACCCAGTACTTC
CASSPGQQETQYF
>TRBJ2-7|TRBD2|.|TRBV6-5
TGTGCCACCACCGCCCCGGGACTAAAATACGAGCAGTACTTC
CATTAPGLKYEQYF
>TRBJ2-3|.|once|TRBV24-1
TGTGCCACCAGTGAGCGAGATACGCAGTATTTT
CATSERDTQYF
>TRBJ2-2|TRBD2|.|TRBV5-4
TGTGCCAGCAGCGACCCTGCGGGGGGGGCCCTTAACACCGGGGAGCTGTTTTTT
CASSDPAGGALNTGELFF
>TRBJ2-3|TRBD2|.|TRBV4-1
TGCGCCAGCAGGTTAGCGGGGGGTCTGCCTGCGCAGTATTTT
CASRLAGGLPAQYF
>TRBJ2-1|TRBD2|.|TRBV7-9
TGTGCCAGCAGCGCCCCTAGCGGGGGGTCCTACAATGAGCAGTTCTTC
CASSAPSGGSYNEQFF
>TRBJ1-1|.|.|TRBV21-1
TGTGCCAGCAGCAAAAACGACAGGGAATGGCTGGAAGCTTTCTTT
CASSKNDREWLEAFF
>TRBJ1-3|.|.|TRBV5-1
TGCGCCAGCAGCTTGGACGGGAGCTCTGGAAACACCATATATTTT
CASSLDGSSGNTIYF
>TRBJ2-1|.|.|TRBV3-1/TRBV3-2
TGTGCCAGCAGCCACCACAGGGAGTACAATGAGCAGTTCTTC
CASSHHREYNEQFF
>TRBJ2-7|TRBD1|once|TRBV2
TGTGCCAGCAGTGATAGGGGGCCCCCTAACGAGCAGTACTTC
CASSDRGPPNEQYF
>TRBJ1-5|.|.|TRBV11-1
TGTGCCAGCAGCTTACGGGGTAGCAATCAGCCCCAGCATTTT
CASSLRGSNQPQHF
>TRBJ2-3|.|.|TRBV9
TGTGCCAGCAGCGTAGCGGTAATCACAGATACGCAGTATTTT
CASSVAVITDTQYF
>TRBJ2-7|TRBD1|.|TRBV27
TGTGCCAGCAGTGCCGCCCGGACAGGGGGCGCCTACGAGCAGTACTTC
CASSAARTGGAYEQYF
>TRBJ2-5|.|.|TRBV7-2
TGTGCCAGCAGCCCCCGGGGGGAGACCCAGTACTTC
CASSPRGETQYF
>TRBJ2-1|TRBD1|.|TRBV9
TGTGCCAGCAGCCCTGACGCGGGACAGGGATACAATGAGCAGTTCTTC
CASSPDAGQGYNEQFF
>TRBJ1-2|TRBD1|.|TRBV6-4
TGTGCCAGCACTCAAACAGGGGAGAGTGGCTACACCTTC
CASTQTGESGYTF
>TRBJ1-3|TRBD1|.|TRBV19
TGTGCCAGTAGACTAGACAGGGTCTCTGGAAACACCATATATTTT
CASRLDRVSGNTIYF
>TRBJ1-1|TRBD1|.|TRBV5-4
TGTGCCAGCAGCAGGACAGGTATGAACACTGAAGCTTTCTTT
CASSRTGMNTEAFF
>TRBJ2-1|.|.|TRBV9
TGTGCCAGCAGCGTATCTACTGCTAATGAGCAGTTCTTC
CASSVSTANEQFF
>TRBJ1-6|.|.|TRBV3-1/TRBV3-2
TGTGCCAGCAGCCAGAGCTCCTATAATTCACCCCTCCACTTT
CASSQSSYNSPLHF